This T cell receptor beta chain was identified during a study of blood T cells in healthy people across ages. This clonotype was observed a handful of times. Trimming took off 2 bases at V and 0 bases at J, with 11 bases between the two ends. CDR1 is ENHRY and CDR2 is SYGVKD in the germline V gene. CDR3 length: 15 amino acids. Sample-barcoded 5' priming and a J-beta primer mix drove a second PCR of roughly 6 to 12 cycles. One entry per CDR3 protein, called by TCRdb with MiXCR from the 5' RACE reads. Of more than 750,000 distinct CDR3 sequences listed, almost 30% are singletons. These data also featured in a second study, about T cells of mothers and their children. That source notes: An overlap that was slightly higher, though non-significant, was seen in related mother-child pairs versus unrelated pairs.

This receptor was taken from a woman in her forties in good health. The rearrangement uses TRBV10-3 and TRBJ2-7, with a possible D match to TRBD2 (6 bases). The sample comprised blood. This CDR3 is CAISETSSSSYEQYF. CDR3 nucleotides: TGTGCCATCAGTGAGACTAGCTCGAGCTCCTACGAGCAGTACTTC.